The 5 T cell receptor beta chains below come from one sample, sequenced in a study of OX40 agonist ivuxolimab in advanced cancers. This table comes from immunoSEQ multiplex PCR, and its TCRdb copy is limited to in-frame clones, with some not included. The table lists about 76,000 clones, 85% to 90% of them singletons. The material sequenced was CD4+ or CD8+ T cells sorted from blood, taken in a trial of the OX40 agonist ivuxolimab. Receptors were obtained from an adult with an advanced solid tumor such as melanoma, head and neck, liver or kidney cancer.

The J gene is TRBJ1-2, the V gene TRBV6-5, with TRBD1 identical over 10 bases. V was clipped by 4 bases and J by 6 bases; unmatched bases: 2. Germline V gives CDR1 MNHEY, CDR2 SVGAGI. The CDR3 loop spans 13 amino acids. In DNA form, the CDR3 reads TGTGCCAGCAGTTGGACAGGGGGAAATGGCTACACCTTC. This translates into CASSWTGGNGYTF.

The gene calls are TRBV5-1 and TRBJ2-5; 7 nucleotides align to TRBD1. The CDR3 is 14 residues long. V lost 2 bases and J lost 2; bases outside the gene matches: 3. Germline V gene sequence: CDR1 SGHRS, CDR2 YFSETQ. Here the CDR3 reads CASSLPGQQETQYF. CDR3 DNA: TGCGCCAGCAGCTTACCGGGACAGCAAGAGACCCAGTACTTC.

CDR3 amino acids: CASSTGQVNEKLFF. In DNA form, the CDR3 reads TGTGCCAGTAGTACCGGACAGGTTAATGAAAAACTGTTTTTT. This chain connects TRBV19 to TRBJ1-4; 7 bases are a match to TRBD1. V trimming: 4 bases; J trimming: 4 bases; junction bases outside the gene matches: 3. The germline CDR1 and CDR2 sequences are LNHDA and SQIVND (reference sequence). The CDR3 extends over 14 amino acids.

This chain links TRBV28 with TRBJ1-2; D not resolved. Trimming removed 8 bases at V and 8 bases at J, with 18 bases between. Germline lookup yields CDR1 MDHEN and CDR2 SYDVKM. This CDR3 comprises 13 residues. The CDR3 DNA reads as TGTGCCAGCGAACCCACCCACCGCCGCGGCTACACCTTC. Translation: CASEPTHRRGYTF.

This chain links TRBV19 with TRBJ2-3, with D tentatively TRBD2 (5 bases). From germline, CDR1 is LNHDA and CDR2 SQIVND (reference sequence). Deletions cut 5 bases from V and 2 bases from J, with 14 bases between. The CDR3 covers 15 residues. The CDR3 region is CASSEGILPTDTQYF. CDR3 nucleotide sequence: TGTGCCAGTAGTGAGGGAATACTTCCCACAGATACGCAGTATTTT.